This T cell receptor (beta chain) was captured by sequencing in a study of vaccination effects on CD4 cells after COVID-19. Looking at the study overall: Early and late post-vaccination sampling was undertaken in a cohort of three convalescent patients.

Profiled with immunoSEQ multiplex PCR; TCRdb holds only in-frame clones, not every one. The sample contains about 13,000 clones, roughly 73% of which appear only once. This clone was observed a handful of times. No antigen is known for it. Whole-study results and caveats: Late post-vaccination, clones induced by infection and those induced by vaccine underwent marked clonal contraction.

Before sequencing took place, the ViraFEST assay used viral peptide pools to expand antigen-specific CD4+ T cells. The authors isolated CD4+ T cells after around 10 days of culture. SARS-CoV-2 infected the person between March and December 2020, as confirmed by PCR. Two-dose vaccination with either BNT162b2 or mRNA-1273 was given to the participants. Fresh IL-2-containing medium replaced half the medium on days 3 and 7. Trimming took 6 bases from V and 5 from J, leaving 8 bases between them. Germline V gene data show CDR1 as SGHVS and CDR2 as FQNEAQ. The CDR3 runs to 11 residues. The sequences come from CD4+ T cells from PBMCs cultured with HCoV-NL63 spike peptides, collected after COVID-19 vaccination. This rearrangement joins TRBV7-8 to TRBJ2-7; a possible D gene is TRBD1 (5 bases). The TCR sequence derives from a human donor who had a prior SARS-CoV-2 infection. This CDR3 reads CASRIRDEQYF. The CDR3 DNA reads as TGTGCCAGCAGGATCAGGGACGAGCAGTACTTC.